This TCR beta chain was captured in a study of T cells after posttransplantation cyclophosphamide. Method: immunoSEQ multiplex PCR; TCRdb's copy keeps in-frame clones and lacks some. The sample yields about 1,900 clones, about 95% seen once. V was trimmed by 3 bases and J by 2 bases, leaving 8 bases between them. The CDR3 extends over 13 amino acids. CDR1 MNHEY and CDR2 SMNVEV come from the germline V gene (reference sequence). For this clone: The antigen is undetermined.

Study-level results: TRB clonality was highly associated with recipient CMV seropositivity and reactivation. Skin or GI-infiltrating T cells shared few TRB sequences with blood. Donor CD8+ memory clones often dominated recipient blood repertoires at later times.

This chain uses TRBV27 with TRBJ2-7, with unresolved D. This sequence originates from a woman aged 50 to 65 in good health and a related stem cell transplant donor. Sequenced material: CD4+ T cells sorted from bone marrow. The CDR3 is CASSLRTPYEQYF. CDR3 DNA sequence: TGTGCCAGCAGTTTGCGAACTCCCTACGAGCAGTACTTC.